The clone carrying this T cell receptor (beta chain) was seen at least ten times. Its antigen is currently unknown. At one end, the junction sequence differs from germline, possibly due to a read error. TCRdb called the 5' RACE reads again in MiXCR, with one record for every CDR3 protein. The sample lists approximately 110,000 distinct CDR3 sequences; around 7.4% were seen once. This specimen belongs to a study of T cells after yellow fever vaccination. Study-level information: Each low-cell-number fraction was prepared by means of SMART-Seq v4 Ultra Low Input.

Study conclusions and caveats: Researchers noted that a small share of clonotypes showed up in both CD4 and CD8 compartments. The study found a weaker secondary response that peaked faster, day 5 versus 15. Contaminants from the bulk population, in the form of abundant clonotypes, could be found in FACS-sorted repertoires.

The germline V gene has CDR1 SSHAT and CDR2 FNYEAQ (reference sequence). This CDR3 contains 14 residues. The sequencing here drew on CD4+ T cells sorted from PBMCs, taken roughly 10 days after the first yellow fever vaccination. The receptor was derived from a man aged 18 to 29 who received the YFV17D yellow fever vaccine. This rearrangement joins TRBV7-7 to TRBJ2-5, with TRBD1 identical over 7 bases. The CDR3 region is CASSLTGRTETQYF. CDR3 DNA sequence: TGTGCTAGCAGCTTGACAGGGAGAACGGAGACCCAGTACTTC.